Listed below are T cell receptor beta chains from one sample, sequenced in a study of CD8+ T cells in alopecia areata. Assay used: immunoSEQ multiplex PCR; TCRdb lists only in-frame clones, some missing. The data contain about 74,000 clones, over 25% of them seen just once; the ten biggest clones take up 15%. The sample in question was CD8+ T cells sorted from blood, obtained at week 4, from a patient treated with tofacitinib. These receptors came from a human donor with alopecia areata. The CDR3 runs from the conserved cysteine through the conserved F or W. Fields, in order: D gene, clone size, J gene, V gene, CDR3 DNA, CDR3 protein. A D gene is named only where the DNA matches it firmly. Clone size is not always given. Where it is, it says once, few, many or a class for expanded clones.

NA	few	TRBJ2-6	TRBV2	TGTGCCAGCCGGGGCATGCCCTCTGGGGCCAACGTCCTGACTTTC	CASRGMPSGANVLTF
NA	NA	TRBJ2-2	TRBV30	TGTGCCTGGAGTGAGGTCGGAGCCGGGGAGCTGTTTTTT	CAWSEVGAGELFF
NA	NA	TRBJ1-1	TRBV29-1	TGCAGCGCTGAGGTGAACACTGAAGCTTTCTTT	CSAEVNTEAFF
NA	few	TRBJ1-5	TRBV25-1	TGTGCCAGCAGTATCGGTTATCAGCCCCAGCATTTT	CASSIGYQPQHF
NA	NA	TRBJ1-2	TRBV29-1	TGCAGCGGCCAGGACAGCCTTAACTATGGCTACACCTTC	CSGQDSLNYGYTF
NA	NA	TRBJ1-4	TRBV30	TGTGCCTGGAGGACTCCTGCAACTAATGAAAAACTGTTTTTT	CAWRTPATNEKLFF
NA	once	TRBJ1-2	TRBV29-1	TGCAGCGTTGTCAATGAGGGGGACTATGGCTACACCTTC	CSVVNEGDYGYTF
TRBD1	NA	TRBJ2-5	TRBV27	TGTGCCAGCAGTTGGGACAGGGCAGGGGAGACCCAGTACTTC	CASSWDRAGETQYF
TRBD1	once	TRBJ1-2	TRBV30	TGTGCCTGGAGTCAAGCAGGGGGCCTTCCTGGCTACACCTTC	CAWSQAGGLPGYTF
TRBD2	few	TRBJ2-5	TRBV29-1	TGCAGCGTTGAAGATAGGGCCTCGACTAGCGGGATCCCGAGCCAGTACTTC	CSVEDRASTSGIPSQYF
NA	few	TRBJ1-2	TRBV29-1	TGCAGCGTTGTGATTCCCGGGGGCCTCTCCTATGGCTACACCTTC	CSVVIPGGLSYGYTF
TRBD2	few	TRBJ2-2	TRBV4-1	TGCGCCAGCAGCCCGGGACTAGCGGTGAACACCGGGGAGCTGTTTTTT	CASSPGLAVNTGELFF
NA	few	TRBJ2-1	TRBV29-1	TGCAGCGTTGGACGGGGGCCGGGAAATGAGCAGTTCTTC	CSVGRGPGNEQFF
NA	NA	TRBJ1-1	TRBV30	TGTGCCCAAAGTCGGGTTACTAACACTGAAGCTTTCTTT	CAQSRVTNTEAFF
TRBD1	NA	TRBJ1-1	TRBV7-9	TGTGCCAGCAGCTCACCGGGACAGGGAGGCACTGAAGCTTTCTTT	CASSSPGQGGTEAFF
TRBD2	NA	TRBJ2-5	TRBV29-1	TGCAGCGTTGAATCCCGCTCAGCGGGAGGCCAAGAGACCCAGTACTTC	CSVESRSAGGQETQYF
NA	NA	TRBJ2-7	TRBV4-3	TGCGCCAGCAGCCAGAGCACTAGCTACGAGCAGTACTTC	CASSQSTSYEQYF
NA	NA	TRBJ2-1	TRBV9	TGTGCCAGCAGCCCTCGGCGGGGTGAGCAGTTCTTC	CASSPRRGEQFF
NA	NA	TRBJ1-2	TRBV30	TGTGCCTGGAGTGTTGGGGCAGGTGACACCTTC	CAWSVGAGDTF
TRBD2	few	TRBJ2-1	TRBV7-9	TGTGCCAGCAGATCACTAGCGGGCTCCTACAATGAGCAGTTCTTC	CASRSLAGSYNEQFF
NA	few	TRBJ2-1	TRBV29-1	TGCAGCGTGGAGGATCCGAAGGTGATCCAATATGAGCAGTTCTTC	CSVEDPKVIQYEQFF
NA	NA	TRBJ2-6	TRBV29-1	TGCAGCGCCCTGGACGGTGCCTCTGGGGCCAACGTCCTGACTTTC	CSALDGASGANVLTF
TRBD1	NA	TRBJ2-1	TRBV5-1	TGCGCCAACCCGGGACAGGGATGCCATGAGCAGTTCTTC	CANPGQGCHEQFF
NA	NA	TRBJ2-5	TRBV6-1	TGTGCCATCACCGTCCGGGACTGGCAATTAGAGACCCAGTACTTC	CAITVRDWQLETQYF
NA	few	TRBJ2-5	TRBV23-1	TGCGCCAGCAGTCAATCCAGGGGGAGGAAGACCCAGTACTTC	CASSQSRGRKTQYF
TRBD1	NA	TRBJ2-1	TRBV30	TGTGCCTGGAGTGCCGGGACAGGGATATATAATGAGCAGTTCTTC	CAWSAGTGIYNEQFF
NA	few	TRBJ2-1	TRBV29-1	TGCAGCGGGAATGCATACAATGAGCAGTTCTTC	CSGNAYNEQFF
NA	NA	TRBJ2-7	TRBV27	TGTGCCACCACTGCGGGGAGCTCCTACGAGCAGTACTTC	CATTAGSSYEQYF
NA	NA	TRBJ2-1	TRBV29-1	TGCAGCGTTGAAGCCGGGACCGAGAAAGGTAGACCTTACAATGAGCAGTTCTTC	CSVEAGTEKGRPYNEQFF